The 11 T cell receptor beta chains presented below share a single source sample, sequenced in a study of cytomegalovirus exposure and HLA in healthy donors (dated by TCRdb to about 2017). The library was built by means of the immunoSEQ multiplex PCR assay. Sourced from immuneACCESS, this table was stored by TCRdb with only in-frame sequences that have V and J called. A share of the clones is absent; for the studies checked, an unresolved V gene accounts for under half, and the remainder has no known explanation. The sample table records hundreds of thousands of clones; 75% to 90% of these occur just once. Of the sample, 0.83% falls within the top ten clones. The sequencing sample was made of PBMCs. Receptor source: a woman aged 18-35 years in good health and CMV-seronegative.

The V and J genes are TRBV28 and TRBJ1-3; a possible D gene is TRBD1 (6 bases). Germline CDR1 is MDHEN and CDR2 is SYDVKM. CDR3 length: 17 residues. Trimming removed 5 bases at V and 0 bases at J, with 17 bases between. The chain's CDR3 is CASSPPPGGISGNTIYF. The DNA of the CDR3 is TGTGCCAGCAGTCCGCCCCCTGGGGGCATCTCTGGAAACACCATATATTTT.

This chain uses TRBV2 with TRBJ2-7, with 7 bases lining up with TRBD2. J was trimmed by 4 bases and V by 4 bases; bases with no gene match: 7. Germline V gene data show CDR1 as SNHLY and CDR2 as FYNNEI. The CDR3 is 14 amino acids. The DNA for the CDR3 is TGTGCCAGCAGTGCGGGCGGGGGAGATTACGAGCAGTACTTC. It codes for CASSAGGGDYEQYF.

The V gene is TRBV2, the J gene TRBJ1-2; 7 bases match TRBD1. The CDR3 contains 14 residues. J was trimmed by 2 bases and V by 6 bases; bases with no gene match: 6. Germline V CDR1 and CDR2: SNHLY, FYNNEI. CDR3 nucleotide sequence: TGTGCCAGCAGAATCGGGACAGTAAACTATGGCTACACCTTC. Its protein product is CASRIGTVNYGYTF.

The chain couples TRBV4-2 to TRBJ1-1, with a possible D match to TRBD1 (5 bases). V shed 1 base and J shed 3 bases, with 12 bases lying between them. CDR3 length: 15 amino acids. The V gene's germline CDR1 is LGHNA and CDR2 YNFKEQ. Here the CDR3 reads CASSQGRGEDTEAFF. As DNA, the CDR3 is TGTGCCAGCAGCCAAGGACGGGGGGAGGACACTGAAGCTTTCTTT.

The chain carries TRBV28 and TRBJ1-6, with D tentatively TRBD1 (6 bases). Trimming left V 6 bases short and J 5 bases short, with 14 bases between. CDR3 length: 15 residues. CDR1 and CDR2 (germline): MDHEN, SYDVKM. The CDR3 DNA reads as TGTGCCAGCAGGGTTGGGGGACAAGATAATTCACCCCTCCACTTT. Its protein is CASRVGGQDNSPLHF. The entire variable domain, with the rest obtained from reference TRBV28 and TRBJ1-6, is as follows: DVKVTQSSRYLVKRTGEKVFLECVQDMDHENMFWYRQDPGLGLRLIYFSYDVKMKEKGDIPEGYSVSREKKERFSLILESASTNQTSMYLCASRVGGQDNSPLHFGNGTRLTVT.

The chain uses TRBV7-3 and TRBJ2-6; TRBD1 is a possible D gene (5 bases). V was cut by 10 bases and J by 1 base, with 8 bases left in between. Germline CDR1 is SGHTA and CDR2 is FQGTGA. The CDR3 has 13 amino acids. The CDR3 bases are TGTGCCACAGGGAAATCTGGGGCCAACGTCCTGACTTTC. Translation: CATGKSGANVLTF.

As concerns this clone: This specimen includes other DNA sequences encoding the same CDR3. This sequence joins TRBV4-2 and TRBJ1-2; possible D gene TRBD1, 5 bases. This CDR3 has 15 residues. The V gene's germline CDR1 is LGHNA and CDR2 YNFKEQ. Trimming took off 0 bases at V and 6 bases at J, with 14 bases between the two ends. The CDR3 DNA reads as TGTGCCAGCAGCCAAGAGGGGCAGGGAGGGGATGGCTACACCTTC. It encodes CASSQEGQGGDGYTF.

This clone was observed a single time. This chain links TRBV10-3 with TRBJ1-1; TRBD1 matches 9 bases. The CDR3 runs 14 residues. Germline assignment: CDR1 ENHRY and CDR2 SYGVKD. After removal of 6 bases from V and 0 bases from J, the junction contained 2 bases not matched to a gene. As DNA, the CDR3 is TGTGCCATCAGGGGGACAGGGTTGAACACTGAAGCTTTCTTT. It encodes CAIRGTGLNTEAFF.

The V gene is TRBV27, the J gene TRBJ2-4, with D perhaps matching TRBD2 (5 bases). Trimming removed 5 bases from V and 4 bases from J, with 15 bases in between. The CDR3 sequence is 15 residues long. Germline values: CDR1 MNHEY, CDR2 SMNVEV (reference sequence). Here the CDR3 DNA reads TGTGCCAGCAGTACGGTCCGGGAACCGAAAAACATTCAGTACTTC. It is translated as CASSTVREPKNIQYF.

This chain connects TRBV4-1 to TRBJ2-2, with TRBD1 matching 7 bases. V was pared by 5 bases and J by 7 bases, with 4 bases of the junction left unmatched. This CDR3 is 13 amino acids long. Germline V lookup: CDR1 MGHRA, CDR2 YSYEKL. CDR3 amino acids: CASSWDSFGELFF. CDR3 in DNA: TGCGCCAGCAGCTGGGACAGCTTCGGGGAGCTGTTTTTT.

This clone was detected a few times. The V gene is TRBV5-7, the J gene TRBJ1-2; D perhaps matches TRBD1 (5 bases). TRBV5-7 is recorded as an ORF, its role being uncertain. The CDR3 spans 13 residues. The V end lost 0 bases, the J end lost 8 bases, and 11 bases lay between the germline ends. CDR3 in DNA: TGTGCCAGCAGCTTGGGTCAGGGTAGAGGCTACACCTTC. This encodes CASSLGQGRGYTF.